This is a list of T cell receptor beta chains from one sample in a study of T cells in Graves' hyperthyroidism and ophthalmopathy. TCRdb used MiXCR to reprocess the multiplex PCR reads, holding one entry per CDR3 protein. The table lists about 290,000 distinct CDR3 sequences, roughly 13% of them singletons. Sequencing was done on a sample of blood. These receptors were obtained from a woman aged 30 to 39 with Graves' hyperthyroidism that later progressed to Graves' ophthalmopathy. Each CDR3 is given with its conserved first and last residue. Each record gives: V gene, clone size, D gene, J gene, CDR3 DNA, CDR3 protein. A D gene is named only where the DNA matches it firmly. A clone size is listed for some rows: how often the clone was seen (once, few, many), or a class if it is expanded.

>TRBV10-2|NA|NA|TRBJ1-6
TGCGCCAGCAGCATTACAGCAAATTCACCCCTCCACTTT
CASSITANSPLHF
>TRBV4-1|NA|TRBD2|TRBJ2-1
TGCGCCAGCAGCCAGAGTAGCGGGAAGGTACTCTCCTACAATGAGCAGTTCTTC
CASSQSSGKVLSYNEQFF
>TRBV18|many|NA|TRBJ1-2
TGTGCCAGCTCACCACCGGGTTGGGACTATGGCTACACCTTC
CASSPPGWDYGYTF
>TRBV11-1|many|NA|TRBJ2-1
TGTGCCAGCAGCTTGGCACACCACAACTCCTACAATGAGCAGTTCTTC
CASSLAHHNSYNEQFF
>TRBV28|many|NA|TRBJ1-1
TGTGCCAGCAGTTTAAAACAGTACACTGAAGCTTTCTTT
CASSLKQYTEAFF
>TRBV19|NA|NA|TRBJ2-7
TGTGCCAGTAGTATACTGGAGGGGGAGCAGTACTTC
CASSILEGEQYF
>TRBV24-1|few|NA|TRBJ2-1
TGTGCCACCAGTGATGGGACTCCTCTCGGAGGTGAGCAGTTCTTC
CATSDGTPLGGEQFF
>TRBV7-9|many|TRBD2|TRBJ2-3
TGTGCCAGCAGTTCTACTAGCGGCCGGGGTCGGGATACGCAGTATTTT
CASSSTSGRGRDTQYF
>TRBV18|many|NA|TRBJ2-7
TGTGCCAGCTCACCACCTGAACCCGTAACCTACGAGCAGTACTTC
CASSPPEPVTYEQYF
>TRBV6-1|many|NA|TRBJ1-2
TGTGCCACAGGGTCGGGGCGGACGGGTGACTATGGCTACACCTTC
CATGSGRTGDYGYTF
>TRBV20-1|many|NA|TRBJ1-2
TGCAGTGCTCCTCCCGAGGGCTACACCTTC
CSAPPEGYTF
>TRBV12-3/TRBV12-4|many|TRBD1|TRBJ1-2
TGTGCCAGCAGTTTAGCCGTCCCGCGACAGGGGACAAACTATGGCTACACCTTC
CASSLAVPRQGTNYGYTF
>TRBV7-3|many|NA|TRBJ1-1
TGTGCCAGCAGCCCCATGGCATTTTCAAACACTGAAGCTTTCTTT
CASSPMAFSNTEAFF
>TRBV6-5|many|NA|TRBJ2-2
TGTGCCAGCAGTTACATTCAGAACACCGGGGAGCTGTTTTTT
CASSYIQNTGELFF
>TRBV28|many|TRBD2|TRBJ2-7
TGTGCCAGCAGTTTATGGGGGAGGGCCAACGAGCAGTACTTC
CASSLWGRANEQYF
>TRBV2|NA|NA|TRBJ1-1
TGTGCCAGCAGTGAAGGACAGAACCTCATGAACACTGAAGCTTTCTTT
CASSEGQNLMNTEAFF
>TRBV19|few|NA|TRBJ2-3
TGTGCCAGTAGTATATTAGGGAGTACGCAGTATTTT
CASSILGSTQYF
>TRBV9|many|NA|TRBJ2-5
TGTGCCAGCAGCGTAGGATCGGATAAAGAGACCCAGTACTTC
CASSVGSDKETQYF
>TRBV7-9|many|NA|TRBJ2-3
TGTGCCAGCAGCTTACAACAGGGAACAGATACGCAGTATTTT
CASSLQQGTDTQYF
>TRBV7-9|many|NA|TRBJ2-3
TGTGCCAGCAGCCCCAAGGGACCAGATACGCAGTATTTT
CASSPKGPDTQYF
>TRBV7-6|many|NA|TRBJ2-3
TGTGCCAGCAGCAGGCCCGGCGGGTTCTTCGGCCCAGATACGCAGTATTTT
CASSRPGGFFGPDTQYF
>TRBV7-9|many|TRBD2|TRBJ2-1
TGTGCCAGCAGCTTAGCCGGCGGGAGGGCCGACAATGAGCAGTTCTTC
CASSLAGGRADNEQFF
>TRBV28|many|TRBD2|TRBJ2-7
TGTGCCAGCAGGGGCTGGGGGGGGACCTACGAGCAGTACTTC
CASRGWGGTYEQYF
>TRBV18|many|TRBD2|TRBJ2-1
TGTGCCAGCTCACCATCCGGGACTAGCGGGAATGAGCAGTTCTTC
CASSPSGTSGNEQFF
>TRBV6-2/TRBV6-3|many|TRBD1|TRBJ2-7
TGTGCCAGCAGCCTCCACCGGGACAGGGACAACGAGCAGTACTTC
CASSLHRDRDNEQYF
>TRBV5-1|NA|TRBD1|TRBJ2-1
TGCGCCAGCAGCTTACAGGGGGACTACAATGAGCAGTTCTTC
CASSLQGDYNEQFF
>TRBV4-1|NA|NA|TRBJ1-2
TGCGCCAGCAGCCAAGAGAAAAGCGGAACCTATGGCTACACCTTC
CASSQEKSGTYGYTF
>TRBV19|NA|NA|TRBJ2-7
TGTGCCAGTCGAGGCCCACCGGGCTACGAGCAGTACTTC
CASRGPPGYEQYF
>TRBV6-1|many|TRBD2|TRBJ2-1
TGTGCCAGCAGCCGGGGGGGGGCGGGAGTCAGGGACAATGAGCAGTTCTTC
CASSRGGAGVRDNEQFF
>TRBV4-1|many|NA|TRBJ1-2
TGCGCCAGCAGCTACGGACAGATGAACTATGGCTACACCTTC
CASSYGQMNYGYTF
>TRBV6-2/TRBV6-3|many|NA|TRBJ2-4
TGTGCCAGCAGCAGATCCGGATCGGCCATAGCCAAAAACATTCAGTACTTC
CASSRSGSAIAKNIQYF
>TRBV5-1|few|NA|TRBJ2-3
TGCGCCAGCAGCTTGGTGCTTAGCACAGATACGCAGTATTTT
CASSLVLSTDTQYF
>TRBV6-2/TRBV6-3|many|NA|TRBJ2-2
TGTGCCAGCAGTTACATAGCGAGCACCGGGGAGCTGTTTTTT
CASSYIASTGELFF
>TRBV6-2/TRBV6-3|many|NA|TRBJ1-6
TGTGCCAGCAGTTACCCGCGGGACTCCAATTCACCCCTCCACTTT
CASSYPRDSNSPLHF
>TRBV20-1|many|NA|TRBJ2-5
TGCAGTGGGGGACACCAGTACCAAGAGACCCAGTACTTC
CSGGHQYQETQYF
>TRBV6-1|many|NA|TRBJ2-5
TGTGCCAGCATCGGGCGACCCCAAGAGACCCAGTACTTC
CASIGRPQETQYF
>TRBV19|NA|TRBD2|TRBJ2-2
TGTGCCAGTAGTGTTCAGTCTAGCGGGACCGGGGAGCTGTTTTTT
CASSVQSSGTGELFF
>TRBV4-1|many|NA|TRBJ2-7
TGCGCCAGCAGCCAAGATCTAGGCTACGAGCAGTACTTC
CASSQDLGYEQYF
>TRBV6-2/TRBV6-3|many|TRBD2|TRBJ2-7
TGTGCCAGCAGCACCGGGACTAGCGGGAGTGGCGAGCAGTACTTC
CASSTGTSGSGEQYF
>TRBV4-3|many|NA|TRBJ2-2
TGCGCCAGCAGCCCCAAAAGCGTCGGCGGGGAGCTGTTTTTT
CASSPKSVGGELFF
>TRBV2|many|NA|TRBJ2-3
TGTGCCAGCAGTACGATCGATGGTACGCAGTATTTT
CASSTIDGTQYF
>TRBV11-2|many|TRBD2|TRBJ2-3
TGTGCCAGCAGCTTAAGGCTAGCGGGAGATACGCAGTATTTT
CASSLRLAGDTQYF
>TRBV10-3|many|NA|TRBJ2-2
TGTGCCATCAGTGAGTCCGCCGCGGGCGGGGAGCTGTTTTTT
CAISESAAGGELFF
>TRBV7-2|many|NA|TRBJ2-7
TGTGCCAGCAGCTCGCGACCCGCGGGGAATACCTACGAGCAGTACTTC
CASSSRPAGNTYEQYF
>TRBV7-2|many|TRBD1|TRBJ1-4
TGTGCCAGCAGCCGTCCAACAGGGGCCCCAGTGGGAAAACTGTTTTTT
CASSRPTGAPVGKLFF
>TRBV12-3/TRBV12-4|many|NA|TRBJ1-2
TGTGCCAGCAGGGCACTCCTAAACTATGGCTACACCTTC
CASRALLNYGYTF
>TRBV7-2|many|NA|TRBJ2-7
TGTGCCAGCAGCTTAGAGGGACCGGGGTACGAGCAGTACTTC
CASSLEGPGYEQYF
>TRBV12-3/TRBV12-4|NA|NA|TRBJ2-1
TGTGCCAGCAGCAGGGTCGTGTTTTCGAGCTCCTACAATGAGCAGTTCTTC
CASSRVVFSSSYNEQFF
>TRBV12-3/TRBV12-4|many|TRBD2|TRBJ2-3
TGTGCCAGCAGTTTCAGCGGGGGCAGCACAGATACGCAGTATTTT
CASSFSGGSTDTQYF
>TRBV7-2|many|NA|TRBJ1-6
TGTGCCAGCACCCGGGGGGGGTGGGCACCCCTCCACTTT
CASTRGGWAPLHF
>TRBV6-1|many|TRBD1|TRBJ2-1
TGTGCCAGCAGCCCGACAGGGGCGCCCCCCAATGAGCAGTTCTTC
CASSPTGAPPNEQFF
>TRBV12-3/TRBV12-4|many|NA|TRBJ2-7
TGTGCCAGCAGTTTGTCCGTGTACGAGCAGTACTTC
CASSLSVYEQYF
>TRBV7-9|many|TRBD2|TRBJ2-7
TGTGCCAGCAGCTTATCCGGGAGGGCGGAATACGAGCAGTACTTC
CASSLSGRAEYEQYF
>TRBV6-1|NA|NA|TRBJ2-4
TGTGCCAGCAGTCCGCTGGGGATCCTGGGCAAAAACATTCAGTACTTC
CASSPLGILGKNIQYF
>TRBV10-3|many|NA|TRBJ1-5
TGTGCCGCCGGGGGCGGGGATCAGCCCCAGCATTTT
CAAGGGDQPQHF